Presented here are 14 T cell receptor beta chains from one specimen sequenced in a study of blood T cell repertoires in COVID-19. Here immunoSEQ multiplex PCR was the method, and the copy in TCRdb shows in-frame clones only, minus some. The table includes about 150,000 clones, about nine tenths detected once. The specimen sequenced was peripheral blood. These receptors were taken from a woman in her seventies with acute or convalescent COVID-19.

V usage is TRBV7-9 and J usage is TRBJ1-2, with D possibly matching TRBD1 (6 bases). From germline, CDR1 is SEHNR and CDR2 FQNEAQ (reference sequence). The CDR3 extends over 15 amino acids. Trimming removed 4 bases at V and 0 bases at J, with 12 bases between. This CDR3 is CASSSEGVPNYGYTF. CDR3 nucleotide sequence: TGTGCCAGCAGCTCTGAGGGGGTCCCTAACTATGGCTACACCTTC. The variable domain in full, completed from reference TRBV7-9 and TRBJ1-2, reads DTGVSQNPRHKITKRGQNVTFRCDPISEHNRLYWYRQTLGQGPEFLTYFQNEAQLEKSRLLSDRFSAERPKGSFSTLEIQRTEQGDSAMYLCASSSEGVPNYGYTFGSGTRLTVV.

The gene calls are TRBV5-5 and TRBJ1-5; D unclear. Germline assignment: CDR1 SGHKS and CDR2 YYEKEE (reference sequence). Trimming cost V 2 bases and J 6 bases, with 15 bases left between them. The CDR3 has 15 residues. CDR3 DNA sequence: TGTGCCAGCAGCTTCGTGGCAGACTCGCTTCAGCCCCAGCATTTT. The encoded protein is CASSFVADSLQPQHF.

The rearrangement links TRBV2 to TRBJ1-1; TRBD1 aligns across 7 bases. J lost 2 bases, V lost 5 bases, and 5 bases had no gene match. Per the germline V gene, CDR1 is SNHLY and CDR2 is FYNNEI. The CDR3 loop spans 14 amino acids. CDR3 in DNA: TGTGCCAGCAGTAGGACAGGACTCAACACTGAAGCTTTCTTT. It yields the protein CASSRTGLNTEAFF.

There are a few counts of this clone. This chain links TRBV15 with TRBJ1-2, with 10 bases identical to TRBD1. The CDR3 is 15 residues long. CDR1 and CDR2 from the germline V gene are LNHNV and YYDKDF (reference sequence). V trimming: 2 bases; J trimming: 3 bases; junction bases outside the gene matches: 3. CDR3 region: CATSRRGQGDYGYTF. The CDR3 nucleotides are TGTGCCACCAGCAGAAGAGGACAGGGGGACTATGGCTACACCTTC. The entire variable domain, with the rest obtained from reference TRBV15 and TRBJ1-2, is as follows: DAMVIQNPRYQVTQFGKPVTLSCSQTLNHNVMYWYQQKSSQAPKLLFHYYDKDFNNEADTPDNFQSRRPNTSFCFLDIRSPGLGDTAMYLCATSRRGQGDYGYTFGSGTRLTVV.

The chain uses TRBV7-9 and TRBJ2-1; a possible D gene is TRBD2 (5 bases). Germline V gene data show CDR1 as SEHNR and CDR2 as FQNEAQ (reference sequence). Trimming removed 6 bases at V and 12 bases at J, with 21 bases between. The CDR3 totals 14 residues. For the CDR3, the DNA is TGTGCCAGCAGGCCAGGTGGACTGCAAGGTCGGCAGTTCTTC. This gives the protein CASRPGGLQGRQFF.

This clone was detected once. The rearrangement links TRBV5-1 to TRBJ2-7; a weak D match, TRBD1 (6 bases). Germline loops: CDR1 SGHRS, CDR2 YFSETQ. V dropped 5 bases and J dropped 5 bases, with 20 bases sitting between them. The CDR3 has 15 amino acids. CDR3 nucleotides: TGCGCCAGCAGGTTCCGGGACACCGCTCCTAACGAGCAGTACTTC. This sequence encodes CASRFRDTAPNEQYF.

The genes are TRBV27 and TRBJ1-6, with D unresolved. V lost 6 bases to trimming and J lost 2 bases, with 11 bases between them. The CDR3 sequence is 15 residues long. Looked up from germline, CDR1 is MNHEY and CDR2 is SMNVEV (reference sequence). CDR3 coding DNA: TGTGCCAGCAGAGCGGCCGGGACCTATAATTCACCCCTCCACTTT. Its translation is CASRAAGTYNSPLHF.

This clone was recorded a few times. This chain uses TRBV4-2 with TRBJ2-2; D possibly corresponds to TRBD1 (5 bases). The CDR3 covers 15 residues. Between the trimmed V and J ends, which lost 0 bases and 2 bases, there was a span of 7 bases. The V gene's germline CDR1 is LGHNA and CDR2 YNFKEQ. The CDR3 nucleotides are TGTGCCAGCAGCCAAGACAGGGTTAACACCGGGGAGCTGTTTTTT. This sequence encodes CASSQDRVNTGELFF.

This chain uses TRBV6-5 with TRBJ2-2; the match to TRBD2 covers 9 bases. CDR1 is MNHEY, CDR2 SVGAGI, per germline. J was trimmed by 3 bases and V by 8 bases; bases with no gene match: 7. This CDR3 is 15 amino acids long. CDR3 bases: TGTGCCAGCTCCGCGCGGGGGGGAGACACCGGGGAGCTGTTTTTT. This translates into CASSARGGDTGELFF.

The chain joins TRBV19 to TRBJ1-3; unclear D gene. This CDR3 is built from 12 residues. V was pared by 10 bases and J by 7 bases, with 14 bases between. Germline CDR1 LNHDA, CDR2 SQIVND (reference sequence). The CDR3 sequence: CATGFVANTIYF. The CDR3 coding sequence is TGTGCCACAGGATTTGTCGCTAACACCATATATTTT.

The chain links TRBV5-4 to TRBJ1-6, with unresolved D. Looked up from germline, CDR1 is SGHNT and CDR2 is YYREEE (reference sequence). This CDR3 has 18 amino acids. Trimming stripped 4 bases from V and 8 bases from J, with 25 bases between. The CDR3 reads CASSTLPRGLLSDSPLHF. The CDR3 bases are TGTGCCAGCAGCACACTCCCTCGCGGACTACTGAGCGATTCACCCCTCCACTTT.

The chain is built from TRBV2 and TRBJ2-5; D might be TRBD2 (6 bases). The CDR3 runs 15 residues. Trimming removed 6 bases from V and 5 bases from J, with 19 bases in between. Per the germline V gene, CDR1 is SNHLY and CDR2 is FYNNEI. The CDR3 coding sequence is TGTGCCAGCAGACTTCCGCCGGGACTGCAGGAGACCCAGTACTTC. Amino acids: CASRLPPGLQETQYF.

This chain uses TRBV6-5 with TRBJ1-4; D is perhaps TRBD1 (6 bases). The germline CDR1 and CDR2 sequences are MNHEY and SVGAGI. This CDR3 contains 14 residues. Deletions cut 4 bases from V and 8 bases from J, with 14 bases between. The CDR3 bases are TGTGCCAGCAGTTTCGGGGGGGCGGGAGAAAAACTGTTTTTT. Translating it yields CASSFGGAGEKLFF.

The chain recombines TRBV11-2 with TRBJ2-2, with D perhaps TRBD1 (5 bases). The CDR3 sequence is 15 residues long. In germline, CDR1 is SGHAT, CDR2 FQNNGV. V shed 5 bases and J shed 5 bases, with 15 bases lying between them. In nucleotides, the CDR3 is TGTGCCAGCAGCCCCAAGGCAGGGTGGACCGGGGAGCTGTTTTTT. It translates to CASSPKAGWTGELFF.